This entry concerns a single TCR beta chain. Its antigen is as yet unknown. The data stem from a study of identical twins. A universal primer site arose from template switching, and cDNA bore unique molecular identifiers. TCRdb used MiXCR to reprocess the 5' RACE reads, holding one entry per CDR3 protein. The table has a few hundred thousand distinct CDR3 sequences, roughly 13% seen once; the top ten hold roughly 4%. CDR3 size: 13 residues. Germline CDR1 LNHNV, CDR2 YYDKDF (reference sequence). The V and J ends lost 1 base and 6 bases respectively, with 6 bases between them. Study-wide results and caveats: Monozygotic twin pairs showed more out-of-frame TCR alpha sharing than models estimated. Fewer insertions characterized abundant cord blood beta clonotypes, whereas memory repertoires showed none. A partial confounding effect on zero-insertion analyses could come from invariant MAIT and iNKT cells.

This same sample was also part of a study on yellow fever vaccine responses in identical twins.

This rearrangement joins TRBV15 to TRBJ2-2; D not certain. The receptor was derived from a woman aged 18-29 years in good health. Sequenced material: memory (CD45RO+) T cells sorted from blood. DNA for the CDR3: TGTGCCACCAGCAGAGCTGGACCCGGGGAGCTGTTTTTT. This translates into CATSRAGPGELFF.